Below, 18 T cell receptor beta chains from the same sample are listed, as sequenced in a study of cytomegalovirus exposure and HLA in healthy donors. The method was immunoSEQ multiplex PCR; TCRdb's version includes in-frame clones alone and lacks a portion of them. The sample yields 210,000 or so clones, around 88% seen once. The sequencing input was PBMCs. These receptors originate from a woman between 18 and 29 years old in good health and CMV-seronegative.

The chain employs TRBV4-2 and TRBJ1-1; no clear D gene. Trimming shortened V by 2 bases and J by 0 bases, and 7 bases separated the two germline ends. The CDR3 covers 14 residues. Germline V gives CDR1 LGHNA, CDR2 YNFKEQ. CDR3 region: CASSQSGMNTEAFF. The CDR3 region has the DNA TGTGCCAGCAGCCAATCAGGTATGAACACTGAAGCTTTCTTT.

This chain uses TRBV7-3 with TRBJ2-1; D not resolved. Germline-derived CDR1 and CDR2 are SGHTA and FQGTGA. The CDR3 spans 14 residues. The V gene lost 1 base and the J gene lost 0 bases, with 4 bases spanning the gap. CDR3 in DNA: TGTGCCAGCAGCTTAAGTAACTCCTACAATGAGCAGTTCTTC. The encoded protein is CASSLSNSYNEQFF.

V gene TRBV5-6 combines with J gene TRBJ1-2; a possible D gene is TRBD1 (5 bases). The CDR3 is 15 amino acids. Trimming pared 4 bases from V and 8 bases from J, leaving 21 bases between. CDR1 and CDR2 (germline): SGHDT, YYEEEE. The CDR3 loop is CASSVRTESGRGYTF. The CDR3 DNA sequence: TGTGCCAGCAGCGTGAGGACGGAATCAGGGAGGGGCTACACCTTC.

This clone showed up just a few times. This sequence joins TRBV29-1 and TRBJ1-5, with 7 bases lining up with TRBD1. V dropped 4 bases and J dropped 6; count of bases not matched to a gene: 6. The CDR3 loop spans 13 amino acids. Germline CDR1 SQVTM, CDR2 ANQGSEA. The CDR3, as DNA: TGCAGCGTTGGGACAGGAGTGGGTCAGCCCCAGCATTTT. Amino acids: CSVGTGVGQPQHF.

V is TRBV9 and J is TRBJ2-3, with 12 bases identical to TRBD2. The V gene's germline CDR1 is SGDLS and CDR2 YYNGEE. CDR3 length: 16 residues. J gave up 4 bases and V 1 base, and 4 bases lay outside the gene matches. The CDR3 bases are TGTGCCAGCAGCGTACGGGCTAGCGGGAGGGCAGATACGCAGTATTTT. Residues: CASSVRASGRADTQYF.

The chain is built from TRBV27 and TRBJ2-3, with 9 nucleotides matching TRBD2. J was trimmed by 10 bases and V by 8 bases; bases with no gene match: 19. CDR1 and CDR2 from the germline V gene are MNHEY and SMNVEV (reference sequence). This CDR3 spans 16 amino acids. In DNA form, the CDR3 reads TGTGCCAGCGGGAGAGATGATAGCGGGAGAAATCCCGCGCAGTATTTT. This codes for CASGRDDSGRNPAQYF.

This clone was observed a handful of times. The V and J genes are TRBV6-5 and TRBJ2-7; no clear D. This CDR3 is built from 13 residues. The germline V gene has CDR1 MNHEY and CDR2 SVGAGI. The V end lost 4 bases, the J end lost 6 bases, and 13 bases lay between the germline ends. The DNA of the CDR3 is TGTGCCAGCAGTTTGGGCAGAACACTCGAGCAGTACTTC. This gives the protein CASSLGRTLEQYF.

V is TRBV5-5 and J is TRBJ2-7; 12 bases map to TRBD2. The CDR3 sequence is 15 residues long. Germline CDR1 reads SGHKS; CDR2 reads YYEKEE (reference sequence). V was pared by 4 bases and J by 6 bases, with 8 bases of the junction left unmatched. The CDR3 DNA reads TGTGCCAGCAGCGGGGGACTAGCGGGCACGGGCGAGCAGTACTTC. Its translation: CASSGGLAGTGEQYF.

The gene calls are TRBV28 and TRBJ2-7; 8 positions match TRBD2. The CDR3 runs to 13 residues. V lost 6 bases and J lost 0; bases outside the gene matches: 1. Germline V gene sequence: CDR1 MDHEN, CDR2 SYDVKM. CDR3 DNA: TGTGCCAGCAGACGGGGGGGCTCCTACGAGCAGTACTTC. It is translated as CASRRGGSYEQYF.

The chain has TRBV28 and TRBJ1-1; D remains unclear. This CDR3 region has 16 residues. Germline V CDR1 and CDR2: MDHEN, SYDVKM. The V end lost 3 bases, the J end lost 1 base, and 15 bases lay between the germline ends. DNA for the CDR3: TGTGCCAGCAGTTTGTTGGCAGGAATGAGGAACACTGAAGCTTTCTTT. Protein: CASSLLAGMRNTEAFF.

This clone was observed a few times. V is TRBV11-3 and J is TRBJ1-1; no definite D call. The CDR3 is made up of 13 amino acids. Germline-derived CDR1 and CDR2 are SGHNT and YENEEA. Trimming pared 2 bases from V and 1 base from J, leaving 5 bases between. The chain's CDR3 is CASSLSKNTEAFF. The CDR3 DNA reads as TGTGCCAGCAGCTTATCAAAGAACACTGAAGCTTTCTTT.

The chain employs TRBV7-2 and TRBJ2-6; D is possibly TRBD1 (6 bases). Trimming left V 7 bases short and J 2 bases short, with 15 bases between. Germline lookup yields CDR1 SGHTA and CDR2 FQGNSA. The CDR3 contains 16 residues. The CDR3 DNA sequence: TGTGCCAGCAAGGACAGATTCGAGGCTGGGGCCAACGTCCTGACTTTC. This sequence encodes CASKDRFEAGANVLTF. Filled out from reference TRBV7-2 and TRBJ2-6, the complete variable domain reads GAGVSQSPSNKVTEKGKDVELRCDPISGHTALYWYRQSLGQGLEFLIYFQGNSAPDKSGLPSDRFSAERTGGSVSTLTIQRTQQEDSAVYLCASKDRFEAGANVLTFGAGSRLTVL.

The rearrangement uses TRBV11-2 and TRBJ2-7; possibly TRBD1 for D (5 bases). Germline CDR1 is SGHAT and CDR2 is FQNNGV. The CDR3 is 14 residues long. V lost 0 bases, J lost 5 bases, and 11 bases lay in between. CDR3 bases: TGTGCCAGCAGCTTAGAGGGTTTAGGGGACGAGCAGTACTTC. Translating gives CASSLEGLGDEQYF.

J is TRBJ1-4 and V is TRBV28; 7 nucleotides agree with TRBD1. CDR3 length: 13 amino acids. V lost 6 bases, J lost 7 bases, and 5 bases stayed unmatched. Germline lookup yields CDR1 MDHEN and CDR2 SYDVKM. The CDR3 nucleotides read TGTGCCAGCAGGAAACAGGGGACTGAAAAACTGTTTTTT. Translation: CASRKQGTEKLFF.

V is TRBV19 and J is TRBJ2-1; 8 bases are a match to TRBD1. V lost 5 bases, J lost 8 bases, and 5 bases stayed unmatched. The CDR3 is 13 residues long. Germline V gene data show CDR1 as LNHDA and CDR2 as SQIVND (reference sequence). DNA of the CDR3: TGTGCCAGTAGTGCGGCAGGGGGCTATGAGCAGTTCTTC. Amino acids: CASSAAGGYEQFF.

V usage is TRBV27 and J usage is TRBJ1-3, with unresolved D. CDR3 length: 14 residues. Germline CDR1 reads MNHEY; CDR2 reads SMNVEV (reference sequence). Trimming took 3 bases from V and 2 from J, leaving 8 bases between them. CDR3 bases: TGTGCCAGCAGTTTCGGGAGCACTGGAAACACCATATATTTT. Translating it yields CASSFGSTGNTIYF.

The chain is built from TRBV5-1 and TRBJ1-1; D gene uncertain. V was pared by 4 bases and J by 2 bases, with 9 bases between. Germline V gives CDR1 SGHRS, CDR2 YFSETQ. The CDR3 has 13 residues. The CDR3 nucleotides read TGCGCCAGCAGCGTGGACGGTAACACTGAAGCTTTCTTT. Translation gives CASSVDGNTEAFF.

The chain employs TRBV30 and TRBJ1-1; TRBD1 matches at 9 bases. Trimming removed 1 base from V and 3 bases from J; junction bases left unmatched: 3. The CDR3 is 14 residues long. The V gene's germline CDR1 is GTSNPN and CDR2 SVGIG (reference sequence). The CDR3 DNA reads TGTGCCTGGAGTGCGGACAGGGGACACACTGAAGCTTTCTTT. The encoded protein is CAWSADRGHTEAFF.